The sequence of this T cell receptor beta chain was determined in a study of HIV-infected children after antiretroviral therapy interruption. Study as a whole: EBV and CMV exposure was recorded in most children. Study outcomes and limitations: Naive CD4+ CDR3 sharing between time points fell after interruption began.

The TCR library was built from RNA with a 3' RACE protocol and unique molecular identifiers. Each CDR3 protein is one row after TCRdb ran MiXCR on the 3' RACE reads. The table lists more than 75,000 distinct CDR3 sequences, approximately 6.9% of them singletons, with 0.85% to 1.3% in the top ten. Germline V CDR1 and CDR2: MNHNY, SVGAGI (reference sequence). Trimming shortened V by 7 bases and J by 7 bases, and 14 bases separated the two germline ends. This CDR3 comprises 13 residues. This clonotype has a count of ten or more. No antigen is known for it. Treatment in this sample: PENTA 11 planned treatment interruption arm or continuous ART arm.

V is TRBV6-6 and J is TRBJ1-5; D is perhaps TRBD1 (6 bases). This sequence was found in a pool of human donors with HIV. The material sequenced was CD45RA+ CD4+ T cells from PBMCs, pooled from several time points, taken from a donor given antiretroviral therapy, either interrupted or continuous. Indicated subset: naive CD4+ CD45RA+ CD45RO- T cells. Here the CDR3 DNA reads TGTGCCAGCAATAACAGGGACGGCCAGCCCCAGCATTTT. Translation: CASNNRDGQPQHF.